The 30 T cell receptor beta chains presented below share a single source sample, sequenced in a study of blood T cell repertoires in COVID-19. Measured with immunoSEQ multiplex PCR; TCRdb has only the in-frame clones, and not every one. The table shows about 110,000 clones, with about 75% occurring only once. The specimen sequenced was peripheral blood. The receptor set was obtained from a man older than 75 with acute or convalescent COVID-19.

As DNA, the CDR3 is TGTGCCAGCAGCTTAGGGACTAGCGACGAGCAGTACTTC. It yields the protein CASSLGTSDEQYF. The J gene is TRBJ2-7, the V gene TRBV7-3; 10 nucleotides line up with TRBD2. V lost 2 bases, J lost 5 bases, and 0 bases stayed unmatched. The germline V gene encodes CDR1 SGHTA and CDR2 FQGTGA. CDR3 length: 13 residues.

V gene TRBV28 combines with J gene TRBJ2-2; D remains unclear. Looked up from germline, CDR1 is MDHEN and CDR2 is SYDVKM. V gave up 2 bases and J gave up 3 bases, with 7 bases separating them. The CDR3 contains 14 residues. CDR3 region: CASSLMRHTGELFF. In DNA, the CDR3 is TGTGCCAGCAGTTTAATGCGGCACACCGGGGAGCTGTTTTTT.

In DNA form, the CDR3 reads TGTGCCAGTAGGATATCGGGGAGCACAGATACGCAGTATTTT. Protein: CASRISGSTDTQYF. The chain couples TRBV19 to TRBJ2-3; tentative D call: TRBD2 (5 bases). The germline V gene encodes CDR1 LNHDA and CDR2 SQIVND (reference sequence). The CDR3 totals 14 residues. V dropped 6 bases and J dropped 0 bases, with 10 bases sitting between them.

The chain recombines TRBV28 with TRBJ1-5; TRBD1 aligns across 9 bases. The germline V gene encodes CDR1 MDHEN and CDR2 SYDVKM. This CDR3 region has 13 residues. V trimming: 6 bases; J trimming: 5 bases; junction bases outside the gene matches: 2. The CDR3 sequence is CASRRQGDQPQHF. The DNA for the CDR3 is TGTGCCAGCAGGCGACAGGGGGATCAGCCCCAGCATTTT.

This rearrangement joins TRBV6-5 to TRBJ2-1; D possibly corresponds to TRBD1 (6 bases). Deletions cut 4 bases from V and 1 base from J, with 11 bases between. From germline, CDR1 is MNHEY and CDR2 SVGAGI. The CDR3 is 15 residues long. This CDR3 reads CASSSGTPSYNEQFF. The CDR3 DNA follows: TGTGCCAGCAGTTCCGGGACACCATCCTACAATGAGCAGTTCTTC.

The chain couples TRBV4-1 to TRBJ2-3; TRBD2 matches at 7 bases. The length of the CDR3 is 18 residues. V dropped 1 base and J dropped 0; count of bases not matched to a gene: 10. Germline CDR1 MGHRA, CDR2 YSYEKL. Here the CDR3 reads CASSQARGSGDSTDTQYF. The DNA of the CDR3 is TGCGCCAGCAGCCAAGCCCGGGGCAGCGGGGATAGCACAGATACGCAGTATTTT.

The chain carries TRBV7-9 and TRBJ2-3; D is perhaps TRBD1 (5 bases). Germline V CDR1 and CDR2: SEHNR, FQNEAQ (reference sequence). V was pared by 1 base and J by 2 bases, with 7 bases between. This CDR3 comprises 14 residues. CDR3 sequence: CASSLEGSTDTQYF. The CDR3 nucleotides read TGTGCCAGCAGCTTAGAGGGGTCCACAGATACGCAGTATTTT.

The V call is TRBV12-3 or TRBV12-4, the J call TRBJ1-1; no clear D gene. CDR3 length: 13 amino acids. V lost 4 bases and J 1 base, leaving 7 bases between the germline ends. CDR3 residues: CASSSRENTEAFF. As DNA, the CDR3 is TGTGCCAGCAGTTCCCGAGAGAACACTGAAGCTTTCTTT.

The rearrangement links TRBV20-1 to TRBJ2-1; the D is unclear. The V gene lost 0 bases and the J gene lost 7 bases, with 4 bases spanning the gap. The germline V gene has CDR1 DFQATT and CDR2 SNEGSKA (reference sequence). The CDR3 sequence is 11 residues long. The DNA for the CDR3 is TGCAGTGCTAGAGATCCAAATGAGCAGTTCTTC. Encoded protein: CSARDPNEQFF.

The chain recombines TRBV28 with TRBJ2-7; 8 bases are a match to TRBD2. Germline V gene sequence: CDR1 MDHEN, CDR2 SYDVKM. With 8 bases clipped from V and 6 bases from J, the junction kept 15 bases outside the gene matches. The CDR3 has 15 residues. CDR3 residues: CASRPIAGSRGEQYF. The CDR3 coding sequence is TGTGCCAGCCGACCCATAGCGGGATCTCGGGGCGAGCAGTACTTC.

The table lists this clone with a count of one. This sequence joins TRBV2 and TRBJ2-3, with TRBD2 identical over 8 bases. Germline-derived CDR1 and CDR2 are SNHLY and FYNNEI. There are 14 residues in the CDR3. The J segment lost 1 base and the V segment lost 8 bases, leaving 5 bases of the junction unmatched. The CDR3: CASGWGLGTDTQYF. CDR3 DNA: TGTGCCAGCGGGTGGGGACTAGGCACAGATACGCAGTATTTT.

The chain links TRBV28 to TRBJ2-7; 7 nucleotides line up with TRBD2. This CDR3 is 13 amino acids long. The germline V gene has CDR1 MDHEN and CDR2 SYDVKM. J lost 6 bases, V lost 5 bases, and 7 bases had no gene match. The DNA for the CDR3 is TGTGCCAGCAGTATCGGGGGAGGGTCCGAGCAGTACTTC. Its translation: CASSIGGGSEQYF.

This sequence joins TRBV7-9 and TRBJ2-5; D is uncertain. V was pared by 1 base and J by 2 bases, with 11 bases between. In germline, CDR1 is SEHNR, CDR2 FQNEAQ (reference sequence). CDR3 length equals 15 residues. This chain's CDR3 is CASSLGLSTQETQYF. As DNA, the CDR3 is TGTGCCAGCAGCTTAGGACTCTCCACTCAAGAGACCCAGTACTTC.

The rearrangement joins TRBV6-5 to TRBJ2-3, with no clear D. Trimming removed 6 bases from V and 4 bases from J, with 11 bases in between. Looked up from germline, CDR1 is MNHEY and CDR2 is SVGAGI. This CDR3 spans 13 amino acids. CDR3 residues: CASRTPQADTQYF. DNA of the CDR3: TGTGCCAGCAGGACACCCCAGGCAGATACGCAGTATTTT.

There are a few counts of this clone. The V and J genes are TRBV10-1 and TRBJ2-2; tentative D call: TRBD2 (6 bases). Germline lookup yields CDR1 WNHNN and CDR2 SYGVQD (reference sequence). Trimming took off 6 bases at V and 3 bases at J, with 8 bases between the two ends. The CDR3 spans 13 residues. The chain's CDR3 is CASRWRDTGELFF. DNA of the CDR3: TGCGCCAGCAGATGGAGGGACACCGGGGAGCTGTTTTTT.

The chain uses TRBV10-3 and TRBJ2-1, with 8 bases aligning to TRBD2. With 10 bases clipped from V and 8 bases from J, the junction kept 16 bases outside the gene matches. Germline V gene lookup returns CDR1 ENHRY and CDR2 SYGVKD. The CDR3 loop spans 15 amino acids. CDR3: CATRPGGPFGDEQFF. The CDR3 nucleotides read TGTGCCACCAGGCCGGGAGGGCCATTCGGAGATGAGCAGTTCTTC.

This chain joins TRBV3-1 (or the pseudogene TRBV3-2) and TRBJ2-7, with D tentatively TRBD1 (6 bases). CDR1 and CDR2 from the germline V gene are LGHDT and YNNKEL (reference sequence). The CDR3 length is 13 residues. Trimming removed 4 bases at V and 3 bases at J, with 10 bases between. The CDR3 sequence is CASSLGQNYEQYF. The CDR3 coding sequence is TGTGCCAGCAGCCTTGGACAGAACTACGAGCAGTACTTC.

Here the CDR3 DNA reads TGCAGCGTAAGGACGGGAAACACCGGGGAGCTGTTTTTT. This translates into CSVRTGNTGELFF. The rearrangement joins TRBV29-1 to TRBJ2-2, with D tentatively TRBD2 (5 bases). V lost 6 bases and J 2 bases, leaving 10 bases between the germline ends. This CDR3 has 13 amino acids. Germline CDR1 SQVTM, CDR2 ANQGSEA.

The V and J genes are TRBV6-5 and TRBJ2-6; no clear D gene. The CDR3 is 13 residues long. Trimming stripped 10 bases from V and 2 bases from J, with 9 bases between. Looked up from germline, CDR1 is MNHEY and CDR2 is SVGAGI. CDR3 DNA sequence: TGTGCCACCTGGCGGCCTGGGGCCAACGTCCTGACTTTC. This codes for CATWRPGANVLTF.

The chain uses TRBV29-1 and TRBJ1-4, with 8 bases lining up with TRBD1. The CDR3 consists of 13 residues. Trimming at V came to 6 bases and at J to 5 bases, leaving 5 bases not matched to a gene. Germline values: CDR1 SQVTM, CDR2 ANQGSEA. Written as DNA, the CDR3 is TGCAGCGTCCAGGACAGGGCGAATGAAAAACTGTTTTTT. Amino acids: CSVQDRANEKLFF.

The genes are TRBV11-2 and TRBJ1-1; 7 bases agree with TRBD1. V lost 5 bases and J lost 5; bases outside the gene matches: 8. Germline-derived CDR1 and CDR2 are SGHAT and FQNNGV. The CDR3 is 14 amino acids. CDR3 sequence reads: CASSQKQGTTEAFF. DNA for the CDR3: TGTGCCAGCAGCCAAAAACAGGGGACGACTGAAGCTTTCTTT.

The chain employs TRBV7-2 and TRBJ2-7, with 8 bases that match TRBD1. The germline CDR1 and CDR2 sequences are SGHTA and FQGNSA. V shed 1 base, J shed 6 bases, and the junction held 5 bases outside the gene matches. The CDR3 runs 14 residues. The CDR3 DNA follows: TGTGCCAGCAGCTTAGGGACAGGGAACTTCGAGCAGTACTTC. Translating it yields CASSLGTGNFEQYF.

This clone was detected a few times. The CDR3 sequence: CASSFTETVTQYF. DNA of the CDR3: TGTGCCAGCAGCTTTACGGAGACAGTGACCCAGTACTTC. The genes are TRBV11-2 and TRBJ2-5; maybe TRBD1 (5 bases). Germline V gives CDR1 SGHAT, CDR2 FQNNGV. This CDR3 has 13 residues. V dropped 3 bases and J dropped 7 bases, with 12 bases sitting between them.

The chain employs TRBV6-5 and TRBJ1-5; D possibly corresponds to TRBD1 (5 bases). This CDR3 has 13 residues. CDR1 MNHEY and CDR2 SVGAGI come from the germline V gene. V lost 7 bases and J 4 bases, leaving 11 bases between the germline ends. The CDR3 DNA is TGTGCCAGCAAGGGGCTGGGGAATCAGCCCCAGCATTTT. It codes for CASKGLGNQPQHF.

This clone was detected only once. The chain employs TRBV7-3 and TRBJ2-1; TRBD1 aligns across 7 bases. The CDR3 consists of 13 residues. V was pared by 4 bases and J by 9 bases, with 6 bases of the junction left unmatched. Germline V gene sequence: CDR1 SGHTA, CDR2 FQGTGA. CDR3: CASSSTGVSEQFF. As DNA, the CDR3 is TGTGCCAGCAGCTCCACAGGGGTTAGTGAGCAGTTCTTC.

This clone was recorded at least ten times. The gene calls are TRBV7-2 and TRBJ2-7; no definite D call. This CDR3 region has 14 residues. The V end was cut by 0 bases, the J end by 2 bases, with 8 bases between. Looked up from germline, CDR1 is SGHTA and CDR2 is FQGNSA. The CDR3 region has the DNA TGTGCCAGCAGCTTAGCGCGGCTGACCTACGAGCAGTACTTC. This gives the protein CASSLARLTYEQYF.

The chain is built from TRBV4-1 and TRBJ2-3, with 15 nucleotides matching TRBD2. V trimming: 4 bases; J trimming: 6 bases; junction bases outside the gene matches: 5. The germline CDR1 and CDR2 sequences are MGHRA and YSYEKL. The CDR3 spans 16 residues. CDR3 sequence: CASSRGTSGRSDTQYF. The CDR3 nucleotides read TGCGCCAGCAGCCGCGGGACTAGCGGGAGGTCGGATACGCAGTATTTT.

The chain links TRBV5-1 to TRBJ2-7; TRBD2 matches 10 bases. CDR3 length: 14 residues. Germline-derived CDR1 and CDR2 are SGHRS and YFSETQ. V dropped 4 bases and J dropped 5; count of bases not matched to a gene: 6. Written as DNA, the CDR3 is TGCGCCAGCAGCGAGGGACTAGCGAGAAACGAGCAGTACTTC. This translates into CASSEGLARNEQYF.

Only one count was recorded for this clone. The chain employs TRBV2 and TRBJ1-5; tentatively, D is TRBD1 (5 bases). This CDR3 is 13 amino acids long. Looked up from germline, CDR1 is SNHLY and CDR2 is FYNNEI. V lost 7 bases and J 4 bases, leaving 11 bases between the germline ends. CDR3 sequence (DNA): TGTGCCAGCACGGGGGTAGGTAATCAGCCCCAGCATTTT. Translation gives CASTGVGNQPQHF.

The chain is built from TRBV18 and TRBJ2-1; the match to TRBD1 covers 11 bases. V was pared by 3 bases and J by 9 bases, with 10 bases of the junction left unmatched. Germline CDR1 KGHSH, CDR2 LQKENI. The CDR3 has 16 amino acids. CDR3 region: CASSPTLGTGGSEQFF. CDR3 DNA sequence: TGTGCCAGCTCACCTACCTTGGGGACAGGGGGTTCTGAGCAGTTCTTC.